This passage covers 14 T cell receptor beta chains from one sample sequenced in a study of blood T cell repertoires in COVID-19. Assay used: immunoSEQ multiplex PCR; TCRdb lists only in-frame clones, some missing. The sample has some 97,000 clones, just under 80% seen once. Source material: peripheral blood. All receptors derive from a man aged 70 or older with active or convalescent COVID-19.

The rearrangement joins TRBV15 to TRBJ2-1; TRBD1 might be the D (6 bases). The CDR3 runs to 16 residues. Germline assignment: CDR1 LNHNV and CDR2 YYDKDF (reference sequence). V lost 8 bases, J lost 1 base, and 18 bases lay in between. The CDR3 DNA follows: TGTGCCACCGCAGTTTTTCAGGGGCCGTCCTACAATGAGCAGTTCTTC. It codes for CATAVFQGPSYNEQFF.

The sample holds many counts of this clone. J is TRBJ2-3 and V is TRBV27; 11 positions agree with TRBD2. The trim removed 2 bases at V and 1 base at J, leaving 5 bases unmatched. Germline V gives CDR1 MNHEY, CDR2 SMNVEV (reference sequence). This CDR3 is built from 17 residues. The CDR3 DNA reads TGTGCCAGCAGTTTACCCATACTAGCGGGGGGCACAGATACGCAGTATTTT. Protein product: CASSLPILAGGTDTQYF.

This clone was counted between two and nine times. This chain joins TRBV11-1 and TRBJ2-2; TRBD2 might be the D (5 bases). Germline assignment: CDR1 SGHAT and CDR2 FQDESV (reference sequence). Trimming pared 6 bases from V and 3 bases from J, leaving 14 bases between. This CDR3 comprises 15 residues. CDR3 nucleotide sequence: TGTGCCAGCAGTCGGGGTCTCCCCCACACCGGGGAGCTGTTTTTT. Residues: CASSRGLPHTGELFF.

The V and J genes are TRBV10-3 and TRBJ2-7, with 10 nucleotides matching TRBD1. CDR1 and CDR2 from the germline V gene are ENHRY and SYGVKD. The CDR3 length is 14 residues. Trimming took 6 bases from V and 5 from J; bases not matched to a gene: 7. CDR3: CAIRKTGGFNEQYF. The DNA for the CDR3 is TGTGCCATCAGAAAGACAGGGGGCTTCAACGAGCAGTACTTC.

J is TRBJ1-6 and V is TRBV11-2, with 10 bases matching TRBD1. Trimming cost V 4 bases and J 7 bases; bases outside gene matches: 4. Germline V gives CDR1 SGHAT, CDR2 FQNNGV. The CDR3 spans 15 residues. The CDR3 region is CASSYPTGGNSPLHF. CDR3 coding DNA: TGTGCCAGCAGCTACCCGACAGGGGGCAATTCACCCCTCCACTTT.

CDR3 in amino acids: CASSEWRPQETQYF. CDR3 coding DNA: TGCGCCAGCAGTGAGTGGCGGCCTCAGGAGACCCAGTACTTC. The chain recombines TRBV10-2 with TRBJ2-5, with D unresolved. Germline CDR1 reads WSHSY; CDR2 reads SAAADI. V lost 1 base to trimming and J lost 5 bases, with 11 bases between them. This CDR3 region has 14 residues.

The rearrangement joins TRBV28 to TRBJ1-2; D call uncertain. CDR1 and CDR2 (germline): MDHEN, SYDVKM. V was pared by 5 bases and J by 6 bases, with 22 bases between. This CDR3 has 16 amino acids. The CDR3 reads CASSPRQAVNGDGYTF. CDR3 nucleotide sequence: TGTGCCAGCAGTCCTCGGCAGGCAGTGAATGGTGATGGCTACACCTTC.

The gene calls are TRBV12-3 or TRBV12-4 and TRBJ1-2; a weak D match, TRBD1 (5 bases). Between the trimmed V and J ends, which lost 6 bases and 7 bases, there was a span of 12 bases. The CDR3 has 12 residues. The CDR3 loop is CASREGVGGYTF. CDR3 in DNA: TGTGCCAGCAGGGAAGGGGTTGGTGGCTACACCTTC.

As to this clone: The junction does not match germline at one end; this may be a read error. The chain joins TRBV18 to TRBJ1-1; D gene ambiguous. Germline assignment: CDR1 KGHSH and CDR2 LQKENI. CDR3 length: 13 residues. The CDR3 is CASSLQANTEAFF. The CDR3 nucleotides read TGTGCCAGTTCACTTCAGGCGAACACTGAAGCTTTCTTT.

The CDR3 region has the DNA TGTGCCTGGAGTAGGACGGGGGGGGGAGATACGCAGTATTTT. It codes for CAWSRTGGGDTQYF. The chain combines TRBV30 with TRBJ2-3; 8 bases map to TRBD2. This CDR3 has 14 residues. The V gene's germline CDR1 is GTSNPN and CDR2 SVGIG (reference sequence). The V segment lost 2 bases and the J segment 5 bases; nucleotides outside the gene matches: 6.

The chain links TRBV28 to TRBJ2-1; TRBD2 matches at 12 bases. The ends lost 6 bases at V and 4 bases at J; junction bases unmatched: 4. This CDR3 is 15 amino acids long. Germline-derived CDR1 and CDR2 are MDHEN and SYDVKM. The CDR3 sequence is CASSLAGGRYNEQFF. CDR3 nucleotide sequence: TGTGCCAGCAGCCTAGCGGGGGGGAGGTACAATGAGCAGTTCTTC.

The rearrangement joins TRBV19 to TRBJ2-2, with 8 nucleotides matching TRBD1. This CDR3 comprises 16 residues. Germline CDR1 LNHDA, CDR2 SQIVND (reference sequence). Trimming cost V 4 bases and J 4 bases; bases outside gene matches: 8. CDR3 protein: CASSRRTGSSTGELFF. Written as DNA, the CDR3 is TGTGCCAGTAGTAGACGGACAGGGTCGAGCACCGGGGAGCTGTTTTTT.

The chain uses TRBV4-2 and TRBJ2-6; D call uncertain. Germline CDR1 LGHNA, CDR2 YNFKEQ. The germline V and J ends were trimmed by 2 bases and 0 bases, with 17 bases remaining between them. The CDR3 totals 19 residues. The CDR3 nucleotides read TGTGCCAGCAGCCAACAACCGCCCGGGTCCAGCTCTGGGGCCAACGTCCTGACTTTC. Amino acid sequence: CASSQQPPGSSSGANVLTF.

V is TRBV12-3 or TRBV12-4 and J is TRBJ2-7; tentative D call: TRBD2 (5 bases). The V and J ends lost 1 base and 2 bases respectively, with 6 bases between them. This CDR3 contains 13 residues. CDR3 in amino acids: CASSLGETYEQYF. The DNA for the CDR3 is TGTGCCAGCAGTTTAGGGGAGACCTACGAGCAGTACTTC.